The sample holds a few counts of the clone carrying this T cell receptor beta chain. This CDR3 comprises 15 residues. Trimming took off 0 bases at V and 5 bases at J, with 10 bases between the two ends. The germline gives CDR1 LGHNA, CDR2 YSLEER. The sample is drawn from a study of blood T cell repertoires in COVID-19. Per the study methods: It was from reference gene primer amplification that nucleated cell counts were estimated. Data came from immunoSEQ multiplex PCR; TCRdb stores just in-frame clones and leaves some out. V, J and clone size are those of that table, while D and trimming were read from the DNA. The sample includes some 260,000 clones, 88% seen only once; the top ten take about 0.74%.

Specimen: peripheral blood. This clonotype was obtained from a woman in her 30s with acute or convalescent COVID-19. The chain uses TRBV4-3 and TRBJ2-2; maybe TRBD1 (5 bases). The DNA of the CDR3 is TGCGCCAGCAGCCAAGAGGGGCGAGGTACCGGGGAGCTGTTTTTT. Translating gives CASSQEGRGTGELFF.